The 8 T cell receptor beta chains below come from one sample, sequenced in a study of CD8 T cells in Susac syndrome. An amount of RNA that ranged from roughly 0.5 to 1 ug was reverse transcribed with random hexamers. MiXCR, run by TCRdb on the immunoSEQ multiplex PCR reads, gives a single entry per CDR3 protein. The sample records approximately 180,000 distinct CDR3 sequences, just under 95% being singletons. Sequencing input: CD4+ T cells from PBMCs. The receptors stem from a human donor with Susac syndrome.

V is TRBV19 and J is TRBJ1-6; tentatively, D is TRBD1 (6 bases). The CDR3 sequence is 13 residues long. V was pared by 5 bases and J by 7 bases, with 9 bases between. The germline V gene has CDR1 LNHDA and CDR2 SQIVND (reference sequence). CDR3 protein: CASSVTGNSPLHF. The CDR3, as DNA: TGTGCCAGTAGTGTAACAGGGAATTCACCCCTCCACTTT.

CDR3 in DNA: TGCAGTGCTCTACTAGCAGAGACCCAGTACTTC. This translates into CSALLAETQYF. V gene TRBV20-1 combines with J gene TRBJ2-5; D may be TRBD2 (6 bases). The V end lost 5 bases, the J end lost 4 bases, and 8 bases lay between the germline ends. There are 11 residues in the CDR3. Germline values: CDR1 DFQATT, CDR2 SNEGSKA (reference sequence).

The chain has TRBV20-1 and TRBJ2-5; TRBD2 matches at 8 bases. The junction had 13 bases not matched to a gene; V was cut back by 5 bases and J by 5 bases. Germline V gives CDR1 DFQATT, CDR2 SNEGSKA (reference sequence). This CDR3 region has 15 residues. The CDR3 sequence: CSAGKIGRGDETQYF. CDR3 bases: TGCAGTGCTGGGAAGATTGGGCGGGGGGACGAGACCCAGTACTTC.

The genes are TRBV4-3 and TRBJ1-2; D is perhaps TRBD1 (6 bases). Germline V CDR1 and CDR2: LGHNA, YSLEER. This CDR3 region has 15 residues. Trimming took 0 bases from V and 4 from J, leaving 12 bases between them. DNA for the CDR3: TGCGCCAGCAGCCAAGATCCCCCAGGGGTCTATGGCTACACCTTC. Its protein is CASSQDPPGVYGYTF.

The chain carries TRBV7-9 and TRBJ2-1; a weak D match, TRBD2 (5 bases). V was cut by 3 bases and J by 8 bases, with 17 bases left in between. CDR1 is SEHNR, CDR2 FQNEAQ, per germline (reference sequence). This CDR3 has 15 residues. DNA of the CDR3: TGTGCCAGCAGCTTGAGGGAGCTCGTTCGTGATGAGCAGTTCTTC. Encoded protein: CASSLRELVRDEQFF.

The rearrangement uses TRBV18 and TRBJ1-2; the match to TRBD1 covers 8 bases. The CDR3 covers 16 residues. Germline CDR1 KGHSH, CDR2 LQKENI. V shed 2 bases and J 3 bases; nucleotides not matched to a gene: 8. The CDR3 region has the DNA TGTGCCAGCTCACCATCCGGGACAGGCGGCTACTATGGCTACACCTTC. Encoded protein: CASSPSGTGGYYGYTF.

Written as DNA, the CDR3 is TGTGCCAGCAGCCCAAGGGGACACTACACAGATACGCAGTATTTT. Translated: CASSPRGHYTDTQYF. The J gene is TRBJ2-3, the V gene TRBV9, with D possibly TRBD1 on 6 matching bases. There are 15 residues in the CDR3. The ends were cut back, 4 bases at V and 2 bases at J, with 14 bases in the middle. CDR1 and CDR2 (germline): SGDLS, YYNGEE.

CDR3 sequence (DNA): TGTGCCAGCAGCCCCCACTCCTACGAGCAGTACTTC. Residues: CASSPHSYEQYF. This chain uses TRBV11-3 with TRBJ2-7, with D unresolved. Germline V gene sequence: CDR1 SGHNT, CDR2 YENEEA. This CDR3 has 12 amino acids. V was pared by 5 bases and J by 0 bases, with 5 bases between.